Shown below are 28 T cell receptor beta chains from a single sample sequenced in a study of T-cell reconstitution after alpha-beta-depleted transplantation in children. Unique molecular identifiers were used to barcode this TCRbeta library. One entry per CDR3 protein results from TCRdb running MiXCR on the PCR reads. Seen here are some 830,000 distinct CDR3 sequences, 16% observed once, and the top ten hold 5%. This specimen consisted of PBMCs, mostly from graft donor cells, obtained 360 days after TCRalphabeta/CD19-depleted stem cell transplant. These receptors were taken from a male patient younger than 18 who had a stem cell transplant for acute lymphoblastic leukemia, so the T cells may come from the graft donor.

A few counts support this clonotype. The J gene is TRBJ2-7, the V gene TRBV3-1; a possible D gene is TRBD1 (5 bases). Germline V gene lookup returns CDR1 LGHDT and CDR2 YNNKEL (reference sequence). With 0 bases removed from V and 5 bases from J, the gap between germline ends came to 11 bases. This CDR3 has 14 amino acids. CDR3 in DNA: TGTGCCAGCAGCCAAGACGGGCAGGGTCACGAGCAGTACTTC. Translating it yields CASSQDGQGHEQYF.

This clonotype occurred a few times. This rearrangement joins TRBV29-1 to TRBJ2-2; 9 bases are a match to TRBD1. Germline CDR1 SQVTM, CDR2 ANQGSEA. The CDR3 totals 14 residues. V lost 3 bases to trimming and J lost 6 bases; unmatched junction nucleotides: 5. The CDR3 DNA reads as TGCAGCGTTGAGGGGACAGGGAGTCCCGGGGAGCTGTTTTTT. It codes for CSVEGTGSPGELFF.

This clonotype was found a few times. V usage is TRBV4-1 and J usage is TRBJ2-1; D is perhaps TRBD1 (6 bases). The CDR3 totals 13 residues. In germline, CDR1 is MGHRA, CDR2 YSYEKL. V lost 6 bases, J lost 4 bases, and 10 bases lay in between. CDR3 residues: CASRGTLYNEQFF. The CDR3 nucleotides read TGCGCCAGCAGAGGGACACTTTACAATGAGCAGTTCTTC.

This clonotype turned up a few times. CDR3 region: CSVGQRLTEAFF. The CDR3 nucleotides are TGCAGCGTAGGACAGCGCCTCACTGAAGCTTTCTTT. The chain recombines TRBV29-1 with TRBJ1-1, with D tentatively TRBD1 (6 bases). Germline CDR1 and CDR2: SQVTM and ANQGSEA. Trimming took 6 bases from V and 4 from J, leaving 12 bases between them. CDR3 length: 12 amino acids.

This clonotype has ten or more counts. In nucleotides, the CDR3 is TGTGCCAGCAGCGTAGTGCGAACAGATACGCAGTATTTT. The encoded protein is CASSVVRTDTQYF. The chain is built from TRBV9 and TRBJ2-3; no firm D call. V shed 0 bases and J shed 3 bases, with 5 bases lying between them. Germline V gene data show CDR1 as SGDLS and CDR2 as YYNGEE. The CDR3 extends over 13 amino acids.

This CDR3 reads CASSPDSGGWDGYTF. Written as DNA, the CDR3 is TGCGCCAGCAGCCCGGATTCAGGGGGATGGGATGGCTACACCTTC. The chain carries TRBV5-1 and TRBJ1-2; 7 nucleotides match TRBD1. From germline, CDR1 is SGHRS and CDR2 YFSETQ. The J segment lost 6 bases and the V segment lost 4 bases, leaving 12 bases of the junction unmatched. There are 15 residues in the CDR3.

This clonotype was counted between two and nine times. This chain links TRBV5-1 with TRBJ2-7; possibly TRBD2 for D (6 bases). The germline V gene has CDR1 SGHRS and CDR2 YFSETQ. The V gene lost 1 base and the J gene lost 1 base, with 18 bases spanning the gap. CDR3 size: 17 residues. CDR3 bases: TGCGCCAGCAGCTTGACTAGCCGGCGGCCATCTTCCTACGAGCAGTACTTC. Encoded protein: CASSLTSRRPSSYEQYF.

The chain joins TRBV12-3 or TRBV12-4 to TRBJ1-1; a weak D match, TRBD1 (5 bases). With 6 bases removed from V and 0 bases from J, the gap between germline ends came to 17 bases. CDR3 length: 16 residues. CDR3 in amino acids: CASSIRPGRVNTEAFF. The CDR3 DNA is TGTGCCAGCAGCATTCGGCCGGGACGGGTGAACACTGAAGCTTTCTTT.

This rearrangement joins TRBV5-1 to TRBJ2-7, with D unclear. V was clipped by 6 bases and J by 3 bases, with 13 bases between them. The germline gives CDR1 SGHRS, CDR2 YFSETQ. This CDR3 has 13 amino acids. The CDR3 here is CASTPDERYEQYF. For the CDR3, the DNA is TGCGCCAGCACCCCGGACGAACGCTACGAGCAGTACTTC.

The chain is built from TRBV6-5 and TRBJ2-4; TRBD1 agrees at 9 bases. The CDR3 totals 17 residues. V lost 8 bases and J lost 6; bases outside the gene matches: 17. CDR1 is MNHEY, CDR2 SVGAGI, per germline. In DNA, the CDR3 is TGTGCCAGCCGACACGCCGTGGCGGGACAGGGCGGAAACATTCAGTACTTC. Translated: CASRHAVAGQGGNIQYF.

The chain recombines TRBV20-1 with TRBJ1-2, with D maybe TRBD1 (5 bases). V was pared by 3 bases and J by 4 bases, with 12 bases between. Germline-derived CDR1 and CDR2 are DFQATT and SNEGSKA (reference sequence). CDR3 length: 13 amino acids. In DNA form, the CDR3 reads TGCAGTGCTAGGCAGGGCGTCGGCTATGGCTACACCTTC. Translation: CSARQGVGYGYTF.

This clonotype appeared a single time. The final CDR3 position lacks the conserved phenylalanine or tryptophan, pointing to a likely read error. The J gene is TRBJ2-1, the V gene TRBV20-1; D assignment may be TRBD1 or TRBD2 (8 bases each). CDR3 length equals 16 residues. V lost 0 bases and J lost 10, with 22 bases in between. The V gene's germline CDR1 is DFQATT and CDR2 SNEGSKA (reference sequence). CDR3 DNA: TGCAGTGCTAGAGATAGCGGGACAGGACGATTGAGAGAGCAGTTCTAC. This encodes CSARDSGTGRLREQFY.

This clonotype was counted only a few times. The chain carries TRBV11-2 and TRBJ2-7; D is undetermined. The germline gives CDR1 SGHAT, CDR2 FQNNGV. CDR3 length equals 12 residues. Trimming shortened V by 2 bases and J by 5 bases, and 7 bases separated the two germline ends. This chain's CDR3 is CASSLFQNEQYF. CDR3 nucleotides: TGTGCCAGCAGCTTATTCCAAAACGAGCAGTACTTC. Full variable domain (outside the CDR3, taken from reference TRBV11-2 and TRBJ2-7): EAGVAQSPRYKIIEKRQSVAFWCNPISGHATLYWYQQILGQGPKLLIQFQNNGVVDDSQLPKDRFSAERLKGVDSTLKIQPAKLEDSAVYLCASSLFQNEQYFGPGTRLTVT.

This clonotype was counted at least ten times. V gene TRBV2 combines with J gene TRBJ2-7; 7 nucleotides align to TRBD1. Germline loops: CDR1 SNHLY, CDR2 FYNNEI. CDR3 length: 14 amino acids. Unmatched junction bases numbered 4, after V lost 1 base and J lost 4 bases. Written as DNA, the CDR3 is TGTGCCAGCAGTGAAGGGACAGGTTTTTACGAGCAGTACTTC. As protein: CASSEGTGFYEQYF.

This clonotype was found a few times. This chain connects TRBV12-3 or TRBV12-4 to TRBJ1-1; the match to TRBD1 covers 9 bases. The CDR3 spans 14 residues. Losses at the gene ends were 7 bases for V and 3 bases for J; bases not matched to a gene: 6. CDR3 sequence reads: CASKRTGVYTEAFF. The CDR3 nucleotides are TGTGCCAGCAAACGGACAGGGGTTTACACTGAAGCTTTCTTT.

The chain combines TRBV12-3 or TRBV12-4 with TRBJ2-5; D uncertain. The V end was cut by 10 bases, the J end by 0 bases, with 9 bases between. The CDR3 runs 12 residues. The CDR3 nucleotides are TGTGCCACCGCCCTGTACCAAGAGACCCAGTACTTC. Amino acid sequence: CATALYQETQYF.

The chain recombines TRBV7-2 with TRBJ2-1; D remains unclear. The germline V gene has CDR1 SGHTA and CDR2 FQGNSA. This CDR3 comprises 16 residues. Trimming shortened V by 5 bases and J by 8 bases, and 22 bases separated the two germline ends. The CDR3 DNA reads TGTGCCAGCAGCCCGCGGCGTTACGGCCTTGCGGATGAGCAGTTCTTC. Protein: CASSPRRYGLADEQFF.

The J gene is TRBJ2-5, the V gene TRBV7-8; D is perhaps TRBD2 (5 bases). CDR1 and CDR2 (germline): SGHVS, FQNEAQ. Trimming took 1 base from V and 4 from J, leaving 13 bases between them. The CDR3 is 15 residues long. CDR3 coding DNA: TGTGCCAGCAGCTTAGGTTGGAGCGGACGAGAGACCCAGTACTTC. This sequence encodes CASSLGWSGRETQYF.

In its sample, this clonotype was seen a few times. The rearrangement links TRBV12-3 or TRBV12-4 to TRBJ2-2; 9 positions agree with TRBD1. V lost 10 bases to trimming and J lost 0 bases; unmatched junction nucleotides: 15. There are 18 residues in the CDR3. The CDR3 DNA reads TGTGCCACCCTATGGGACAGGGAGGTAGCGGCGAACACCGGGGAGCTGTTTTTT. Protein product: CATLWDREVAANTGELFF.

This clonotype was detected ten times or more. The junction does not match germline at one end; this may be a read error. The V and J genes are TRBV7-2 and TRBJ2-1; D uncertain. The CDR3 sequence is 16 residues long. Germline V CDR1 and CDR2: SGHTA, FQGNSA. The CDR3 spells CASSLAPASSYNEQFF. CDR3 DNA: TGTGCCAGCAGTTTAGCTCCGGCGAGCTCCTACAATGAGCAGTTCTTC.

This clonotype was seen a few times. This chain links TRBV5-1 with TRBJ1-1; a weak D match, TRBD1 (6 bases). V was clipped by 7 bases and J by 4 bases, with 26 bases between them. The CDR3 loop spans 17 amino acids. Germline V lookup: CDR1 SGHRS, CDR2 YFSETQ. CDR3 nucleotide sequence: TGCGCCAGCGGTGAAAGTACAGGGTGGGGGATGGCCACTGAAGCTTTCTTT. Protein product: CASGESTGWGMATEAFF.

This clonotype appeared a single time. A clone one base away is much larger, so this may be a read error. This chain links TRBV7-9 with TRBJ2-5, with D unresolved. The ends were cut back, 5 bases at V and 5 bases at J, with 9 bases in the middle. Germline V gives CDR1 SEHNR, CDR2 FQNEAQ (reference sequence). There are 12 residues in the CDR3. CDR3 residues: CASSTHEETQYF. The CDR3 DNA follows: TGTGCCAGCAGCACCCATGAGGAGACCCAGTACTTC.

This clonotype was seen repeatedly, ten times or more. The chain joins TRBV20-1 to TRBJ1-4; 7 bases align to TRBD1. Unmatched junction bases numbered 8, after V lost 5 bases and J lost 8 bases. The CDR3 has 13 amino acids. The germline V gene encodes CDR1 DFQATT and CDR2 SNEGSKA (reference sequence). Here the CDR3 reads CSASTGVTEKLFF. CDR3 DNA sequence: TGCAGTGCTTCTACAGGGGTTACAGAAAAACTGTTTTTT.

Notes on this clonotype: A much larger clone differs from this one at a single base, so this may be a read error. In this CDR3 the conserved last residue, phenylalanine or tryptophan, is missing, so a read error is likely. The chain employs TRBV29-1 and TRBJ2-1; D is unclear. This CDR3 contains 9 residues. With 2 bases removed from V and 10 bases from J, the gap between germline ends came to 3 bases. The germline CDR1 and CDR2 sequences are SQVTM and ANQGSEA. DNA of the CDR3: TGCAGCGTTGAAAGGGAGCAGTTCTCC. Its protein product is CSVEREQFS.

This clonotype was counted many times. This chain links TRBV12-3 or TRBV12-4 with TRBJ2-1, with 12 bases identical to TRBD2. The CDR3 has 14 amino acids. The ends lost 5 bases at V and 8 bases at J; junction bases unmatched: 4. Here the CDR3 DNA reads TGTGCCAGCAGTCCCCGACTAGCGGGAGATGAGCAGTTCTTC. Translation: CASSPRLAGDEQFF.

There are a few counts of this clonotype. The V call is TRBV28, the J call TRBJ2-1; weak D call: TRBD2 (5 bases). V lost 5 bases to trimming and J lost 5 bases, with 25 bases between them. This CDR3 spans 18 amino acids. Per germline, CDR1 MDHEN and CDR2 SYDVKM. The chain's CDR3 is CASSPLRWAGDPHNEQFF. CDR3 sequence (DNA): TGTGCCAGCAGTCCGCTCCGGTGGGCGGGCGACCCCCACAATGAGCAGTTCTTC.

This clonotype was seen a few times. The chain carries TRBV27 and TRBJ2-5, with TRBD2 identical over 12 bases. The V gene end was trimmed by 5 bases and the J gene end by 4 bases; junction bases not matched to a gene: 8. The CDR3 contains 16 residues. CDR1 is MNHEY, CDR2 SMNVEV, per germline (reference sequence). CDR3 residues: CASSRRLAGVSETQYF. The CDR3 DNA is TGTGCCAGCAGTCGTAGACTAGCGGGAGTGTCAGAGACCCAGTACTTC.

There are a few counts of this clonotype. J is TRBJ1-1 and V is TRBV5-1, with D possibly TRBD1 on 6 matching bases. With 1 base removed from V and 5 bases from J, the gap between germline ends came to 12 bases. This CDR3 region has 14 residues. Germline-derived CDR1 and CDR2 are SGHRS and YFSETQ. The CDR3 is CASSLLRQGTEAFF. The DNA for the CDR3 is TGCGCCAGCAGCTTGTTACGGCAGGGGACTGAAGCTTTCTTT.